The 32 T cell receptor beta chains in this list originate from one sample, sequenced in a study of blood T cell repertoires in COVID-19. Produced via immunoSEQ multiplex PCR; TCRdb's table is partial and in-frame only. Of 250,000 to 350,000 clones in the sample, about 89% are singletons; the top ten hold approximately 0.94%. Specimen: peripheral blood. These receptors were collected from a woman aged 40-49 years who had recovered from COVID-19.

This clone was observed once. This chain uses TRBV30 with TRBJ2-2; D is perhaps TRBD2 (6 bases). This CDR3 has 17 amino acids. CDR1 and CDR2 (germline): GTSNPN, SVGIG (reference sequence). Trimming stripped 3 bases from V and 3 bases from J, with 20 bases between. The CDR3 protein is CAWRLRTVGLHTGELFF. The CDR3 DNA is TGTGCCTGGAGACTCCGCACCGTGGGACTTCACACCGGGGAGCTGTTTTTT.

This chain joins TRBV28 and TRBJ2-3; no firm D call. The ends were cut back, 6 bases at V and 2 bases at J, with 12 bases in the middle. This CDR3 is built from 14 residues. The germline CDR1 and CDR2 sequences are MDHEN and SYDVKM. The CDR3 reads CASSPPSPTDTQYF. CDR3 sequence (DNA): TGTGCCAGCAGCCCCCCGAGCCCCACAGATACGCAGTATTTT.

Notes on this clone: Distinct nucleotide sequences in the sample also encode this CDR3. V is TRBV20-1 and J is TRBJ2-1; D might be TRBD2 (6 bases). The CDR3 has 14 residues. Germline V lookup: CDR1 DFQATT, CDR2 SNEGSKA (reference sequence). V lost 3 bases to trimming and J lost 4 bases, with 13 bases between them. CDR3 sequence (DNA): TGCAGTGCTAGTAATAGCGGCCGTTACAATGAGCAGTTCTTC. The encoded protein is CSASNSGRYNEQFF.

The rearrangement joins TRBV5-1 to TRBJ2-5, with 12 bases aligning to TRBD2. The germline V gene encodes CDR1 SGHRS and CDR2 YFSETQ. Trimming removed 4 bases from V and 0 bases from J; junction bases left unmatched: 10. This CDR3 region has 18 residues. DNA of the CDR3: TGCGCCAGCAGCCCCGGCCTAGCGGGAGGGCCGTACCAAGAGACCCAGTACTTC. It is translated as CASSPGLAGGPYQETQYF. The full variable domain, its missing parts supplied by reference TRBV5-1 and TRBJ2-5, is KAGVTQTPRYLIKTRGQQVTLSCSPISGHRSVSWYQQTPGQGLQFLFEYFSETQRNKGNFPGRFSGRQFSNSRSEMNVSTLELGDSALYLCASSPGLAGGPYQETQYFGPGTRLLVL.

The rearrangement joins TRBV4-1 to TRBJ2-7; TRBD2 matches 8 bases. J lost 3 bases, V lost 0 bases, and 13 bases had no gene match. This CDR3 contains 18 residues. Germline CDR1 and CDR2: MGHRA and YSYEKL. As DNA, the CDR3 is TGCGCCAGCAGCCAAGATCCGCCGAGCGGGAGTAGGAGCTACGAGCAGTACTTC. Translating gives CASSQDPPSGSRSYEQYF.

V and J are TRBV5-1 and TRBJ2-7, with a tentative D call TRBD1 (5 bases). The CDR3 loop spans 15 amino acids. The germline gives CDR1 SGHRS, CDR2 YFSETQ. V shed 0 bases and J shed 1 base, with 11 bases lying between them. The CDR3 here is CASSLGGALSYEQYF. Written as DNA, the CDR3 is TGCGCCAGCAGCTTGGGTGGGGCTCTTTCCTACGAGCAGTACTTC. The whole variable domain, remainder taken from reference TRBV5-1 and TRBJ2-7, is KAGVTQTPRYLIKTRGQQVTLSCSPISGHRSVSWYQQTPGQGLQFLFEYFSETQRNKGNFPGRFSGRQFSNSRSEMNVSTLELGDSALYLCASSLGGALSYEQYFGPGTRLTVT.

The V call is TRBV5-1, the J call TRBJ2-2; 10 nucleotides line up with TRBD1. Trimming at V came to 4 bases and at J to 3 bases, leaving 3 bases not matched to a gene. Germline assignment: CDR1 SGHRS and CDR2 YFSETQ. This CDR3 spans 15 amino acids. CDR3 amino acids: CASSGTGADTGELFF. CDR3 nucleotide sequence: TGCGCCAGCAGCGGGACAGGGGCGGACACCGGGGAGCTGTTTTTT.

The chain recombines TRBV11-3 with TRBJ2-7; D is possibly TRBD1 (5 bases). From germline, CDR1 is SGHNT and CDR2 YENEEA. With 5 bases removed from V and 1 base from J, the gap between germline ends came to 9 bases. The CDR3 loop spans 13 amino acids. CDR3 loop: CASSRTGSYEQYF. In DNA form, the CDR3 reads TGTGCCAGCAGCCGAACAGGATCCTACGAGCAGTACTTC. The full variable domain, in which reference TRBV11-3 and TRBJ2-7 provide the parts outside the CDR3, is EAGVVQSPRYKIIEKKQPVAFWCNPISGHNTLYWYLQNLGQGPELLIRYENEEAVDDSQLPKDRFSAERLKGVDSTLKIQPAELGDSAVYLCASSRTGSYEQYFGPGTRLTVT.

The chain carries TRBV6-4 and TRBJ2-6, with D perhaps matching TRBD2 (5 bases). Germline V gives CDR1 MRHNA, CDR2 SNTAGT. V lost 6 bases and J 10 bases, leaving 16 bases between the germline ends. The CDR3 covers 14 residues. The CDR3 bases are TGTGCCAGCAGCCAGGAGGTTACTCCAAACGTCCTGACTTTC. Protein sequence: CASSQEVTPNVLTF.

V is TRBV2 and J is TRBJ2-5; D possibly corresponds to TRBD1 (6 bases). Between the trimmed V and J ends, which lost 5 bases and 10 bases, there was a span of 20 bases. The CDR3 covers 14 residues. Germline V CDR1 and CDR2: SNHLY, FYNNEI. DNA of the CDR3: TGTGCCAGCAGTCCCCGCCCCCCCCCAGGGGTCCAGTACTTC. Its translation is CASSPRPPPGVQYF. The whole variable domain, remainder taken from reference TRBV2 and TRBJ2-5, is EPEVTQTPSHQVTQMGQEVILRCVPISNHLYFYWYRQILGQKVEFLVSFYNNEISEKSEIFDDQFSVERPDGSNFTLKIRSTKLEDSAMYFCASSPRPPPGVQYFGPGTRLLVL.

This clone came up many times. The rearrangement links TRBV30 to TRBJ1-1, with TRBD1 as a possible D gene (5 bases). CDR1 GTSNPN and CDR2 SVGIG come from the germline V gene (reference sequence). The CDR3 extends over 13 amino acids. The V and J ends lost 4 bases and 4 bases respectively, with 13 bases between them. CDR3 sequence (DNA): TGTGCCTGGAACAGGAACCCAGCCACTGAAGCTTTCTTT. Amino acids: CAWNRNPATEAFF.

In DNA, the CDR3 is TGTGCCATCAGTGAGGGCGGGGGCCGCTCCTACGAGCAGTACTTC. Its translation is CAISEGGGRSYEQYF. The V call is TRBV10-3, the J call TRBJ2-7, with D possibly being TRBD2 (7 bases). Between the trimmed V and J ends, which lost 2 bases and 0 bases, there was a span of 11 bases. CDR1 and CDR2 (germline): ENHRY, SYGVKD. The CDR3 loop spans 15 amino acids.

CDR3 loop: CASSPGLAGELPYEQYF. In DNA, the CDR3 is TGCGCCAGCAGTCCGGGACTAGCGGGAGAACTGCCTTACGAGCAGTACTTC. The chain joins TRBV23-1 to TRBJ2-7, with 14 bases identical to TRBD2. TRBV23-1 is reported as an ORF; its role is uncertain. The CDR3 has 17 residues. The V and J ends lost 4 bases and 4 bases, in that order; junction bases with no gene match: 9.

This clone was counted a single time. V usage is TRBV7-2 and J usage is TRBJ2-1; D is possibly TRBD2 (6 bases). This CDR3 spans 19 amino acids. Between the trimmed V and J ends, which lost 5 bases and 7 bases, there was a span of 30 bases. The V gene's germline CDR1 is SGHTA and CDR2 FQGNSA. The DNA for the CDR3 is TGTGCCAGCAGCCCTCCGGGAATAGGTGGGGCCCTGCGGGGAAATGAGCAGTTCTTC. Residues: CASSPPGIGGALRGNEQFF.

CDR3 DNA sequence: TGCACCAGCAGCCAAGATCGAACTAGCGGGAGTTTACCGCCCATCGTCGAGCAGTACTTC. This codes for CTSSQDRTSGSLPPIVEQYF. The gene calls are TRBV1 and TRBJ2-7; TRBD2, the D gene given by the table, was not confirmed from the DNA. TRBV1 counts as a pseudogene. The CDR3 is 20 residues long.

This clone has just a few counts. The rearrangement links TRBV7-2 to TRBJ2-5; 7 bases agree with TRBD1. This CDR3 contains 14 residues. Germline V gene data show CDR1 as SGHTA and CDR2 as FQGNSA. J lost 1 base, V lost 6 bases, and 5 bases had no gene match. The CDR3 nucleotides read TGTGCCAGCAGGTCAACAGGGGTCCAAGAGACCCAGTACTTC. It is translated as CASRSTGVQETQYF.

V and J are TRBV7-2 and TRBJ2-7; TRBD1 matches at 8 bases. CDR3 length: 15 amino acids. After removal of 5 bases from V and 2 bases from J, the junction contained 8 bases not matched to a gene. In germline, CDR1 is SGHTA, CDR2 FQGNSA. Here the CDR3 DNA reads TGTGCCAGCAGCCCTCTAGGACAGGGCCCCTACGAGCAGTACTTC. Its protein is CASSPLGQGPYEQYF.

The chain employs TRBV11-3 and TRBJ1-6; D gene uncertain. Looked up from germline, CDR1 is SGHNT and CDR2 is YENEEA. This CDR3 spans 15 amino acids. Trimming stripped 5 bases from V and 6 bases from J, with 14 bases between. CDR3 region: CASSPDTRPNSPLHF. CDR3 nucleotides: TGTGCCAGCAGCCCAGACACTAGACCTAATTCACCCCTCCACTTT.

The CDR3: CASSIQGGATGELFF. CDR3 coding DNA: TGTGCCAGTAGTATCCAGGGGGGAGCTACCGGGGAGCTGTTTTTT. The V call is TRBV19, the J call TRBJ2-2; perhaps TRBD1 as D (7 bases). This CDR3 comprises 15 residues. V gave up 3 bases and J gave up 5 bases, with 13 bases separating them. CDR1 and CDR2 from the germline V gene are LNHDA and SQIVND (reference sequence).

The chain uses TRBV7-9 and TRBJ2-3, with TRBD2 matching 10 bases. The CDR3 runs 15 residues. The V gene end was trimmed by 4 bases and the J gene end by 4 bases; junction bases not matched to a gene: 5. Germline CDR1 SEHNR, CDR2 FQNEAQ (reference sequence). The CDR3 coding sequence is TGTGCCAGCAGCTCTGGACTAGCGGAGGCAGATACGCAGTATTTT. This gives the protein CASSSGLAEADTQYF.

J is TRBJ2-1 and V is TRBV11-2; D might be TRBD2 (6 bases). Germline V gene data show CDR1 as SGHAT and CDR2 as FQNNGV. This CDR3 spans 14 amino acids. With 1 base removed from V and 8 bases from J, the gap between germline ends came to 12 bases. This chain's CDR3 is CASSLGLGGDEQFF. CDR3 sequence (DNA): TGTGCCAGCAGCTTAGGTCTGGGGGGAGATGAGCAGTTCTTC.

The V gene is TRBV14, the J gene TRBJ2-2; perhaps TRBD1 as D (5 bases). V dropped 5 bases and J dropped 2 bases, with 12 bases sitting between them. This CDR3 has 15 residues. From germline, CDR1 is SGHDN and CDR2 FVKESK. Here the CDR3 reads CASSGADHNTGELFF. In nucleotides, the CDR3 is TGTGCCAGCAGCGGGGCGGACCATAACACCGGGGAGCTGTTTTTT.

The V and J genes are TRBV7-3 and TRBJ2-3, with 8 positions matching TRBD2. The junction had 11 bases not matched to a gene; V was cut back by 2 bases and J by 4 bases. CDR3 length equals 17 residues. The germline V gene encodes CDR1 SGHTA and CDR2 FQGTGA. CDR3 DNA: TGTGCCAGCAGCTTAGAGCACCGGGAGGGTCGGGCAGATACGCAGTATTTT. This codes for CASSLEHREGRADTQYF.

CDR3 protein: CASSFRDRDVDTQYF. CDR3 sequence (DNA): TGTGCCAGCAGCTTCCGGGACAGGGATGTGGATACGCAGTATTTT. The V call is TRBV7-9, the J call TRBJ2-3; TRBD1 matches 9 bases. This CDR3 contains 15 residues. From germline, CDR1 is SEHNR and CDR2 FQNEAQ (reference sequence). V trimming: 3 bases; J trimming: 6 bases; junction bases outside the gene matches: 7.

The V and J genes are TRBV5-1 and TRBJ2-5; 11 nucleotides align to TRBD2. CDR3 size: 15 residues. Germline lookup yields CDR1 SGHRS and CDR2 YFSETQ. Trimming took 1 base from V and 1 from J; bases not matched to a gene: 0. This chain's CDR3 is CASSLTSGSQETQYF. CDR3 DNA: TGCGCCAGCAGCTTGACTAGCGGGAGCCAAGAGACCCAGTACTTC.

The gene calls are TRBV6-2 or TRBV6-3 and TRBJ2-5, with a possible D match to TRBD2 (5 bases). CDR1 and CDR2 (germline): MNHEY, SVGEGT. V lost 0 bases and J 5 bases, leaving 16 bases between the germline ends. CDR3 length: 16 amino acids. The CDR3 DNA reads TGTGCCAGCAGTTACTCGAACGGACTCCCTGGGGAGACCCAGTACTTC. This sequence encodes CASSYSNGLPGETQYF.

The chain links TRBV11-3 to TRBJ2-5; 7 bases align to TRBD2. The CDR3 totals 15 residues. V trimming: 5 bases; J trimming: 5 bases; junction bases outside the gene matches: 11. CDR1 is SGHNT and CDR2 is YENEEA in the germline V gene. CDR3 bases: TGTGCCAGCAGCACGCGACTAGCCGGAGAGGAGACCCAGTACTTC. Its protein product is CASSTRLAGEETQYF. The whole variable domain, filled in from reference TRBV11-3 and TRBJ2-5, reads EAGVVQSPRYKIIEKKQPVAFWCNPISGHNTLYWYLQNLGQGPELLIRYENEEAVDDSQLPKDRFSAERLKGVDSTLKIQPAELGDSAVYLCASSTRLAGEETQYFGPGTRLLVL.

V usage is TRBV24-1 and J usage is TRBJ2-1; D gene uncertain. Germline lookup yields CDR1 KGHDR and CDR2 SFDVKD. V was shortened by 4 bases and J by 2 bases, with 11 bases between the two germline ends. This CDR3 has 15 residues. The CDR3 DNA follows: TGTGCCACCAGTGAATCTAGGCGGCCCTACAATGAGCAGTTCTTC. Translating it yields CATSESRRPYNEQFF.

The V call is TRBV9, the J call TRBJ1-3, with a weak D call TRBD1 (5 bases). The CDR3 length is 14 residues. V lost 3 bases, J lost 4 bases, and 11 bases lay in between. CDR1 and CDR2 (germline): SGDLS, YYNGEE. The chain's CDR3 is CASSATGSGNTIYF. In DNA form, the CDR3 reads TGTGCCAGCAGCGCTACAGGTTCGGGAAACACCATATATTTT.

This chain joins TRBV4-1 and TRBJ2-5; 13 nucleotides agree with TRBD2. Germline-derived CDR1 and CDR2 are MGHRA and YSYEKL. The CDR3 has 18 amino acids. After removal of 1 base from V and 0 bases from J, the junction contained 5 bases not matched to a gene. The CDR3 loop reads CASSQALAGGIYQETQYF. As DNA, the CDR3 is TGCGCCAGCAGCCAAGCACTAGCGGGAGGGATATACCAAGAGACCCAGTACTTC.

The chain has TRBV10-2 and TRBJ2-5; 10 positions match TRBD1. The CDR3 length is 18 residues. CDR1 is WSHSY and CDR2 is SAAADI in the germline V gene. V was clipped by 5 bases and J by 2 bases; unmatched bases: 14. CDR3 sequence reads: CASSPGTGVLAGQETQYF. The CDR3 bases are TGCGCCAGCAGTCCCGGGACAGGGGTCCTAGCGGGTCAAGAGACCCAGTACTTC.

The chain couples TRBV19 to TRBJ2-7; 12 positions agree with TRBD2. The germline gives CDR1 LNHDA, CDR2 SQIVND (reference sequence). The V and J ends lost 4 bases and 2 bases, in that order; junction bases with no gene match: 24. The CDR3 spans 22 residues. CDR3 coding DNA: TGTGCCAGTAGTAGTACAATTCCGGGACAAGGAAGACTAGCGGGAGCGGCCTACGAGCAGTACTTC. This translates into CASSSTIPGQGRLAGAAYEQYF.